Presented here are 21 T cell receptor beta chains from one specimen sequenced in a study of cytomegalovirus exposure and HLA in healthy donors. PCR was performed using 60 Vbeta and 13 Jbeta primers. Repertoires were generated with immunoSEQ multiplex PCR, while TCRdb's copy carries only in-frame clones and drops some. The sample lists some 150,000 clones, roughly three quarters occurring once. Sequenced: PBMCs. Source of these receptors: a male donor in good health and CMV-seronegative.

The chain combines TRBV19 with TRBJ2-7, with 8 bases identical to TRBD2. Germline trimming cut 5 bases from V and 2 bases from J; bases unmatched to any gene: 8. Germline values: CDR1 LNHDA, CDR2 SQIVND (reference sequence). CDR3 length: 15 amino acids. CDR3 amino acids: CASSRGGRGAYEQYF. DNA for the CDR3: TGTGCCAGTAGTCGGGGGGGGCGGGGAGCCTACGAGCAGTACTTC. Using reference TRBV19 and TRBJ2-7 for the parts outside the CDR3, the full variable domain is DGGITQSPKYLFRKEGQNVTLSCEQNLNHDAMYWYRQDPGQGLRLIYYSQIVNDFQKGDIAEGYSVSREKKESFPLTVTSAQKNPTAFYLCASSRGGRGAYEQYFGPGTRLTVT.

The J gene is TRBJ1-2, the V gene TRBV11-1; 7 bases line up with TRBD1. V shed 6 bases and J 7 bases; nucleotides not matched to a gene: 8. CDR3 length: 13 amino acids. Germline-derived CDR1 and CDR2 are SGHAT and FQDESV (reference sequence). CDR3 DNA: TGTGCCAGCAGTTCCCGACAGGGAAGTGGCTACACCTTC. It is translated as CASSSRQGSGYTF. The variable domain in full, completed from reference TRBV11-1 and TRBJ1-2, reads EAEVAQSPRYKITEKSQAVAFWCDPISGHATLYWYRQILGQGPELLVQFQDESVVDDSQLPKDRFSAERLKGVDSTLKIQPAELGDSAMYLCASSSRQGSGYTFGSGTRLTVV.

The CDR3 DNA sequence: TGTGCCAGCAGATTCGGAGGGAGGCTTAGCAATCAGCCCCAGCATTTT. Residues: CASRFGGRLSNQPQHF. This sequence joins TRBV28 and TRBJ1-5; D call uncertain. The V end lost 6 bases, the J end lost 0 bases, and 15 bases lay between the germline ends. This CDR3 spans 16 amino acids. The germline V gene encodes CDR1 MDHEN and CDR2 SYDVKM.

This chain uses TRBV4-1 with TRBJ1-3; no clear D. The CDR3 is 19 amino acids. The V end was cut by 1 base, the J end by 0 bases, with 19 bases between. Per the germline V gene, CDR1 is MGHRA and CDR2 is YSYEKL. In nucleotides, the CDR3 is TGCGCCAGCAGCCAAGGGCAACCTCGGACCGGGGACTCTGGAAACACCATATATTTT. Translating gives CASSQGQPRTGDSGNTIYF.

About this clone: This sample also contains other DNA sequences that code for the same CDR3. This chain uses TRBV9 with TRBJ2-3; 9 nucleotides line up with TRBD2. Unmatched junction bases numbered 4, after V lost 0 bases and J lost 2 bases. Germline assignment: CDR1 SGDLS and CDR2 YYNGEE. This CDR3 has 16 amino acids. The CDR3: CASSVGAGGLTDTQYF. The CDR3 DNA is TGTGCCAGCAGCGTAGGGGCGGGGGGGCTCACAGATACGCAGTATTTT.

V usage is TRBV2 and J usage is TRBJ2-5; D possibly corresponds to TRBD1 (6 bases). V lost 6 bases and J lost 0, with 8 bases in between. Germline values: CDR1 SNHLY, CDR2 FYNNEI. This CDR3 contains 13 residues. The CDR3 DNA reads TGTGCCAGCAGCTACAGGGACCAAGAGACCCAGTACTTC. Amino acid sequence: CASSYRDQETQYF.

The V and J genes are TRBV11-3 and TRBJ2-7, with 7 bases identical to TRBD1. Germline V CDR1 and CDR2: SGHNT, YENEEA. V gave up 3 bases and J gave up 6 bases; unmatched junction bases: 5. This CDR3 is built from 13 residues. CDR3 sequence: CASSLTGIGEQYF. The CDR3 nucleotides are TGTGCCAGCAGCTTGACAGGGATTGGCGAGCAGTACTTC.

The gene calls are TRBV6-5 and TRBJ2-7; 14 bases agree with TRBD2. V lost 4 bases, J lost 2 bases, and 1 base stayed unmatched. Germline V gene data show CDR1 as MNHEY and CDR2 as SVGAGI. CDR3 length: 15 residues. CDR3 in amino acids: CASSLTSGGAYEQYF. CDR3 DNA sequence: TGTGCCAGCAGTTTGACTAGCGGGGGGGCCTACGAGCAGTACTTC.

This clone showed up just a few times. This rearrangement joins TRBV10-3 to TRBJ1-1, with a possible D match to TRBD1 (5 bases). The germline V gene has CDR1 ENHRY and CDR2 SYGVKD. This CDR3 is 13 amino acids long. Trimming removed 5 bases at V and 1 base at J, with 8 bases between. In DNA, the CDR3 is TGTGCCATCAGTCGGACACAGAACACTGAAGCTTTCTTT. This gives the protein CAISRTQNTEAFF.

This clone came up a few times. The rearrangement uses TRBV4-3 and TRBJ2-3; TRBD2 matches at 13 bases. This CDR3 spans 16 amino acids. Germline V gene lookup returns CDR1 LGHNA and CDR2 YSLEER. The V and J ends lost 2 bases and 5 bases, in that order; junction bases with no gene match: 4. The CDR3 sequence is CASSQSLAGGRDTQYF. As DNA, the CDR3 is TGCGCCAGCAGCCAATCACTAGCGGGGGGGAGAGATACGCAGTATTTT.

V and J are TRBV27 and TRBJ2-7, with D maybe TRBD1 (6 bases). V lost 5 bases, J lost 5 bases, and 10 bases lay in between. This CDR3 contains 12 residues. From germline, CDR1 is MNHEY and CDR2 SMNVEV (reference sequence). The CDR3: CASSINRDEQYF. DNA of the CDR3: TGTGCCAGCAGTATCAACAGGGACGAGCAGTACTTC.

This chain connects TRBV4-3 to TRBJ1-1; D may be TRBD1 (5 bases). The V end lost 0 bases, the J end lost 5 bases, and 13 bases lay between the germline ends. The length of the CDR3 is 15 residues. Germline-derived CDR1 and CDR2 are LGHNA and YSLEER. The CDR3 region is CASSQDHAGRTEAFF. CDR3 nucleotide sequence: TGCGCCAGCAGCCAAGATCACGCAGGGAGGACTGAAGCTTTCTTT.

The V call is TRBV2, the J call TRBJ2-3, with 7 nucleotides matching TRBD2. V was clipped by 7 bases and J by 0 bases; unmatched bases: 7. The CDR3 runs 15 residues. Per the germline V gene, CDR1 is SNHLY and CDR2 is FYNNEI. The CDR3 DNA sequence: TGTGCCAGCACCGGGACTATCTCTAGCACAGATACGCAGTATTTT. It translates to CASTGTISSTDTQYF.

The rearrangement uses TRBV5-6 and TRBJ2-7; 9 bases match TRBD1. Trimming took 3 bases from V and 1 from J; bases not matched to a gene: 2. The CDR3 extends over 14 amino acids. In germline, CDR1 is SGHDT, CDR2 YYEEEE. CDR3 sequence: CASSWDRASYEQYF. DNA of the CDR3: TGTGCCAGCAGCTGGGACAGGGCGTCCTACGAGCAGTACTTC.

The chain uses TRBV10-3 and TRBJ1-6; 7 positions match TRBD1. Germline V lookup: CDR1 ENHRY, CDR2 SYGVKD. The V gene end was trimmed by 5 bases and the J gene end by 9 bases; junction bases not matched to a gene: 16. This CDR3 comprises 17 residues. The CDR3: CAISQTLTGTAGSPLHF. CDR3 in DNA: TGTGCCATCAGTCAAACCCTAACCGGGACAGCAGGTTCACCCCTCCACTTT.

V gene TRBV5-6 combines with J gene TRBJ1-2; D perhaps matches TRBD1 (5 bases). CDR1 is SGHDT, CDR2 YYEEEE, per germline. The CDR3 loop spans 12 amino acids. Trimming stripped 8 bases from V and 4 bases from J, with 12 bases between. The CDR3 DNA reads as TGTGCCAGTGCGACAGCCGCCTATGGCTACACCTTC. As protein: CASATAAYGYTF. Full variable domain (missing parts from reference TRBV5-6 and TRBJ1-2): DAGVTQSPTHLIKTRGQQVTLRCSPKSGHDTVSWYQQALGQGPQFIFQYYEEEERQRGNFPDRFSGHQFPNYSSELNVNALLLGDSALYLCASATAAYGYTFGSGTRLTVV.

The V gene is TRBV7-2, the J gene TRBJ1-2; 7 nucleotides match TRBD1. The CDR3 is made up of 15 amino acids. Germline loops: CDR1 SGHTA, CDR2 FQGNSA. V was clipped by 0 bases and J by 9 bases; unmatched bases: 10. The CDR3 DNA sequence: TGTGCCAGCAGCTTAGCGTGGGGGACAGCGGTTAGCTACACCTTC. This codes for CASSLAWGTAVSYTF.

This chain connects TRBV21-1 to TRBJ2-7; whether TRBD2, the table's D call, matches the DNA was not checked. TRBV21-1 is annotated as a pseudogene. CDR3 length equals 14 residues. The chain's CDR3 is CASSPKREGNEQYF. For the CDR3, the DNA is TGTGCCAGCAGTCCCAAGAGGGAGGGTAACGAGCAGTACTTC.

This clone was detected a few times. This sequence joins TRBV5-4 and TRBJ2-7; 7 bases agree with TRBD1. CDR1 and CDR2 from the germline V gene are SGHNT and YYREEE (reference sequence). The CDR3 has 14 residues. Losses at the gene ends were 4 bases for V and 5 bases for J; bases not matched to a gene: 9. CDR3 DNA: TGTGCCAGCAGCGCCCGACAGGGTAGCGACGAGCAGTACTTC. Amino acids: CASSARQGSDEQYF.

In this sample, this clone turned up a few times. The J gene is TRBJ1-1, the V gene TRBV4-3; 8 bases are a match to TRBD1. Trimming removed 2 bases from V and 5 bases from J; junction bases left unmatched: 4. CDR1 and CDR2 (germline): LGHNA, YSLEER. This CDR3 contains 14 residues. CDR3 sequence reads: CASSQTQGVTEAFF. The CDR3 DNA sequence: TGCGCCAGCAGCCAAACACAGGGGGTGACTGAAGCTTTCTTT.

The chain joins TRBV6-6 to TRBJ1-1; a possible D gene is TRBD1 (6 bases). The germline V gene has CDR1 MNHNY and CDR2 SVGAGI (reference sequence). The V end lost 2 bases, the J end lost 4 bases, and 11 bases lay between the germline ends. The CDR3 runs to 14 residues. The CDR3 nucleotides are TGTGCCAGCAGTTACACAGTGGGGGCCACTGAAGCTTTCTTT. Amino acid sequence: CASSYTVGATEAFF.